This passage covers 2 T cell receptor beta chains from one sample sequenced in a study of sequential checkpoint blockade in melanoma. Treatment meaning: randomized to nivolumab then ipilimumab (arm A) or the reverse (arm B). The repertoire was sequenced with immunoSEQ multiplex PCR; TCRdb's copy has only in-frame clones and lacks some. The table has about 6,400 clones, under 25% seen once; the top ten hold roughly a sixth. The sample was tumor tissue (inferred from file names), taken from a patient given nivolumab and ipilimumab in sequence. Receptors originate from a human donor with melanoma.

This clone was detected a few times. This chain uses TRBV9 with TRBJ1-2, with unresolved D. The V gene lost 0 bases and the J gene lost 6 bases, with 9 bases spanning the gap. This CDR3 has 13 amino acids. Germline-derived CDR1 and CDR2 are SGDLS and YYNGEE. CDR3 in DNA: TGTGCCAGCAGCGTAGACGGGCTAGATGGCTACACCTTC. It codes for CASSVDGLDGYTF.

This clone has more than one count but fewer than ten. V gene TRBV7-6 combines with J gene TRBJ2-3, with TRBD2 identical over 8 bases. Germline-derived CDR1 and CDR2 are SGHVS and FNYEAQ. V dropped 4 bases and J dropped 4; count of bases not matched to a gene: 7. The CDR3 extends over 15 amino acids. The CDR3 here is CASSWLAGMADTQYF. CDR3 bases: TGTGCCAGCAGCTGGTTAGCGGGGATGGCAGATACGCAGTATTTT.